A selection of T cell receptor beta chains follows, all from one sample in a study of identical twins. TCRdb recomputed calls from the 5' RACE reads with MiXCR, one row per CDR3 protein. The data contain some 760,000 distinct CDR3 sequences, roughly 18% of them seen just once; the ten biggest clones take up roughly 14%. These data are also associated with another study on T cells expressing NK-cell markers.

The specimen was PBMCs. These receptors were obtained from a woman aged 18-29 years in good health. The CDR3 runs from the conserved cysteine through the conserved F or W. The D gene is left open where the match is weak. Some rows have no size entry. The others give once, few or many, or a class for an expanded clone.

>.|TRBV7-8|TRBJ2-2|.
CASSPQRVRSNTGELFF
TGTGCCAGCAGCCCCCAGAGGGTGAGGTCGAACACCGGGGAGCTGTTTTTT
>.|TRBV12-3/TRBV12-4|TRBJ2-7|few
CASSFGRGRYEQYF
TGTGCCAGCAGTTTCGGCAGGGGTCGCTACGAGCAGTACTTC
>.|TRBV5-1|TRBJ1-6|.
CASSLDLYSYNSPLHF
TGCGCCAGCAGCTTGGATCTCTACTCCTATAATTCACCCCTCCACTTT
>.|TRBV12-3/TRBV12-4|TRBJ1-2|.
CASNSGQRNGYTF
TGTGCCAGCAACTCCGGACAGCGAAATGGCTACACCTTC
>.|TRBV5-1|TRBJ1-1|.
CASSLIQGNTEAFF
TGCGCCAGCAGCTTGATCCAGGGTAATACTGAAGCTTTCTTT
>TRBD1|TRBV15|TRBJ2-7|.
CATSRSGGLTYEQYF
TGTGCCACCAGCAGATCAGGGGGCCTTACCTACGAGCAGTACTTC
>.|TRBV2|TRBJ1-1|many
CASTGATEAFF
TGTGCCAGCACAGGGGCGACTGAAGCTTTCTTT
>TRBD2|TRBV3-1|TRBJ2-1|few
CASSHISGTLDNEQFF
TGTGCCAGCAGCCATATTAGCGGGACACTTGACAATGAGCAGTTCTTC
>.|TRBV7-2|TRBJ1-1|.
CASSPRSTLNTEAFF
TGTGCCAGCAGCCCGCGCAGTACTTTGAACACTGAAGCTTTCTTT
>TRBD2|TRBV10-3|TRBJ2-7|.
CAISAAGTSGSVQYF
TGTGCCATCAGTGCCGCCGGGACTAGCGGGAGCGTGCAGTACTTC
>TRBD1|TRBV12-3/TRBV12-4|TRBJ2-1|many
CASSPGGSGQFF
TGTGCCAGCAGTCCAGGGGGCTCGGGGCAGTTCTTC
>.|TRBV11-3|TRBJ2-1|.
CASSLERGEAVF
TGTGCCAGCAGCTTAGAGCGGGGTGAGGCGGTCTTC
>.|TRBV18|TRBJ2-1|few
CASSPPDGLNNEQFF
TGTGCCAGCTCACCACCGGACGGACTTAACAATGAGCAGTTCTTC
>.|TRBV5-6|TRBJ2-7|few
CASSPGRLLSYEQYF
TGTGCCAGCAGCCCGGGACGGCTACTCTCCTACGAGCAGTACTTC
>TRBD1|TRBV14|TRBJ2-7|.
CASSLRDSRFEQYF
TGTGCCAGCAGCCTCCGGGACAGCCGCTTCGAGCAGTACTTC
>TRBD2|TRBV5-6|TRBJ2-2|few
CASSLGLAIRELFF
TGTGCCAGCAGCTTGGGACTAGCGATTCGGGAGCTGTTTTTT
>TRBD1|TRBV5-6|TRBJ2-4|.
CASSFGTGGPQYF
TGTGCCAGCAGCTTCGGGACAGGGGGTCCTCAGTACTTC
>TRBD2|TRBV29-1|TRBJ2-5|.
CSLVGTSGSRETQYF
TGCAGCCTTGTGGGGACTAGCGGGAGTCGGGAGACCCAGTACTTC
>TRBD2|TRBV15|TRBJ2-3|.
CATSRDLISGGRRDTQYF
TGTGCCACCAGCAGAGACTTGATCAGCGGGGGGCGTAGAGATACGCAGTATTTT
>.|TRBV6-1|TRBJ1-5|few
CASSPVGPRGNQPQHF
TGTGCCAGCAGCCCCGTGGGGCCTCGGGGCAATCAGCCCCAGCATTTT
>TRBD2|TRBV5-6|TRBJ2-5|many
CASSLALGTSGPETQYF
TGTGCCAGCAGCTTGGCCTTAGGGACTAGCGGTCCAGAGACCCAGTACTTC
>.|TRBV7-6|TRBJ2-6|.
CASSDSVKTNVLTF
TGTGCCAGCAGTGACTCCGTAAAGACCAACGTCCTGACTTTC
>.|TRBV20-1|TRBJ2-5|.
CSAAWGAKETQYF
TGCAGTGCCGCCTGGGGAGCTAAAGAGACCCAGTACTTC
>TRBD2|TRBV20-1|TRBJ2-1|few
CSASVSGRFSEQFF
TGCAGTGCTAGCGTCAGCGGGAGGTTCAGTGAGCAGTTCTTC
>.|TRBV10-3|TRBJ2-7|.
CAISALGRGIEQYF
TGTGCCATCAGTGCCCTGGGCAGAGGAATCGAGCAGTACTTC
>TRBD2|TRBV4-2|TRBJ2-5|.
CASKEGGGGGQQTQYF
TGTGCCAGCAAAGAGGGCGGCGGGGGGGGCCAACAGACCCAGTACTTC
>TRBD1|TRBV27|TRBJ2-7|.
CASSSGTGGNEQYF
TGTGCCAGCAGTTCCGGGACAGGGGGCAACGAGCAGTACTTC
>TRBD1|TRBV7-6|TRBJ1-1|.
CASSALKQGGNTEAFF
TGTGCCAGCAGCGCTCTAAAACAGGGGGGGAACACTGAAGCTTTCTTT
>.|TRBV4-3|TRBJ2-3|few
CASSQVRTGRVTDTQYF
TGCGCCAGCAGCCAAGTCAGGACGGGCCGCGTCACAGATACGCAGTATTTT
>TRBD1|TRBV7-8|TRBJ1-1|few
CASSFADRGREAFF
TGTGCCAGCAGCTTCGCCGACAGGGGGCGGGAAGCTTTCTTT
>TRBD2|TRBV11-2|TRBJ2-1|.
CASSLTTSGGYNEQFF
TGTGCCAGCAGCTTGACCACTAGCGGGGGCTACAATGAGCAGTTCTTC
>.|TRBV10-3|TRBJ2-7|.
CAISEGPNSYEQYF
TGTGCCATCAGTGAGGGGCCGAACTCCTACGAGCAGTACTTC
>TRBD2|TRBV20-1|TRBJ2-1|.
CSVLAGSNEQFF
TGCAGTGTTCTAGCGGGGAGCAATGAGCAGTTCTTC
>.|TRBV27|TRBJ2-5|.
CASSPEGGQETQYF
TGTGCCAGCAGTCCTGAGGGGGGACAAGAGACCCAGTACTTC
>.|TRBV20-1|TRBJ1-1|.
CSASSSRKGTEAFF
TGCAGTGCCAGTTCGTCCAGGAAGGGCACTGAAGCTTTCTTT
>TRBD2|TRBV7-2|TRBJ2-7|.
CASSLPGGGYEQYF
TGTGCCAGCAGCTTACCCGGGGGAGGGTACGAGCAGTACTTC
>.|TRBV5-1|TRBJ2-2|many
CASSSAPGITVGELFF
TGCGCCAGCAGCTCGGCCCCGGGGATAACGGTCGGGGAGCTGTTTTTT
>TRBD1|TRBV11-1|TRBJ1-1|few
CASHSGTGRGTLNTEAFF
TGTGCCAGCCACTCGGGGACAGGGCGGGGAACCTTGAACACTGAAGCTTTCTTT
>.|TRBV18|TRBJ2-7|few
CASSPPSSLQYF
TGTGCCAGCTCACCCCCTAGTTCGTTGCAGTACTTC
>.|TRBV7-2|TRBJ1-2|few
CASSWASYGYTF
TGTGCCAGCAGCTGGGCCTCCTATGGCTACACCTTC
>.|TRBV12-3/TRBV12-4|TRBJ1-1|.
CASSFRRTTEAFF
TGTGCCAGCAGTTTTCGTCGCACGACTGAAGCTTTCTTT
>.|TRBV14|TRBJ2-7|.
CASSQGGRPYEQYF
TGTGCCAGCAGCCAAGGAGGCAGACCCTACGAGCAGTACTTC
>TRBD1|TRBV6-1|TRBJ2-7|few
CASRPDRDFSEQYF
TGTGCCAGCAGACCGGACAGGGACTTCAGCGAGCAGTACTTC
>TRBD2|TRBV5-6|TRBJ2-1|.
CASSSPMAGVSYNEQFF
TGTGCCAGCAGCAGCCCAATGGCGGGAGTTTCCTACAATGAGCAGTTCTTC
>.|TRBV6-1|TRBJ2-1|.
CASSGTSTYNEQFF
TGTGCCAGCAGCGGGACTTCTACTTACAATGAGCAGTTCTTC
>.|TRBV9|TRBJ2-1|few
CASRAPGDSYNEQFF
TGTGCCAGCAGAGCACCGGGGGATTCCTACAATGAGCAGTTCTTC
>.|TRBV20-1|TRBJ2-7|.
CSARRGLAHEQYF
TGCAGTGCGCGACGGGGGTTAGCCCACGAGCAGTACTTC
>.|TRBV20-1|TRBJ2-7|.
CSARDLGAGPYEQYF
TGCAGTGCTAGAGATCTGGGGGCAGGGCCCTACGAGCAGTACTTC
>.|TRBV6-1|TRBJ2-7|.
CASRLGAGISNEQYF
TGTGCCAGCCGCCTGGGGGCGGGGATAAGCAACGAGCAGTACTTC
>TRBD2|TRBV29-1|TRBJ2-1|few
CSAGTSGGAEGEQFF
TGCAGCGCCGGAACGAGCGGGGGAGCAGAGGGTGAGCAGTTCTTC
>TRBD2|TRBV29-1|TRBJ2-1|.
CSVPSAGGYNEQFF
TGCAGCGTCCCATCAGCGGGAGGCTACAATGAGCAGTTCTTC
>.|TRBV7-2|TRBJ2-3|many
CASRQLDTQYF
TGTGCCAGCAGGCAGTTGGATACGCAGTATTTT
>TRBD2|TRBV12-3/TRBV12-4|TRBJ2-1|.
CASSLQWAGGANEQFF
TGTGCCAGCAGTCTCCAGTGGGCGGGGGGGGCCAATGAGCAGTTCTTC
>.|TRBV20-1|TRBJ2-1|few
CSAREGLLRNNEQFF
TGCAGTGCTAGGGAAGGACTCCTACGAAACAATGAGCAGTTCTTC
>.|TRBV20-1|TRBJ2-7|.
CSAGGTSSSYEQYF
TGCAGTGCTGGGGGGACTTCTAGCTCCTACGAGCAGTACTTC
>.|TRBV7-2|TRBJ1-2|.
CASSLGVLRGYGYTF
TGTGCCAGCAGCTTAGGTGTGTTGAGGGGCTATGGCTACACCTTC
>.|TRBV10-3|TRBJ2-3|.
CAISEGLEDTQYF
TGTGCCATCAGTGAGGGTCTTGAAGATACGCAGTATTTT
>TRBD2|TRBV10-3|TRBJ2-7|few
CAISESPSGGPYEQYF
TGTGCCATCAGTGAGTCGCCTAGCGGGGGACCCTACGAGCAGTACTTC
>TRBD1|TRBV4-3|TRBJ2-4|many
CASSQDVTGRAKNIQYF
TGCGCCAGCAGCCAAGATGTGACAGGGAGAGCCAAAAACATTCAGTACTTC